These T cell receptor beta chains were read from a single sample in a study of shared clonotypes between healthy human individuals. TCRdb's copy holds only in-frame clones and misses some; the assay was immunoSEQ multiplex PCR. This table has about 2.3 million clones, about 92% appearing once. The sequenced sample was naive CD4+ T cells from PBMCs. These receptors all stem from a man between 18 and 29 years old in good health. Some clones in this sample may be carry-over from other donors' samples. The CDR3 runs from the conserved cysteine through the conserved F or W. The D gene is left open where the match is weak.

v_gene,d_gene,j_gene,CDR3aa
TRBV28,-,TRBJ1-2,CASSGTLRLAGYTF
TRBV6-1,-,TRBJ1-1,CASSERTWSTEAFF
TRBV2,TRBD1,TRBJ2-7,CASSRQGAINEQYF
TRBV9,-,TRBJ2-5,CASSVGRGKTQYF
TRBV5-5,-,TRBJ2-2,CASSRTGPGELFF
TRBV5-8,-,TRBJ2-1,CASSSGVNEQFF
TRBV6-4,-,TRBJ2-1,CASSRDPLNEQFF
TRBV6-6,TRBD1,TRBJ1-1,CASSLLPGTGNTEAFF
TRBV30,-,TRBJ2-7,CAWSGWGVSYEQYF
TRBV9,TRBD1,TRBJ1-4,CASSAGTGGGQEKLFF
TRBV11-2,-,TRBJ2-7,CASSLRYGASPSSYEQYF
TRBV4-1,-,TRBJ1-2,CASSQAGSYGYTF
TRBV7-3,-,TRBJ2-3,CASSSLEGRPTDTQYF
TRBV5-1,-,TRBJ1-4,CASSFYGLPPEKLFF
TRBV7-2,-,TRBJ2-2,CASSLSGTGELFF
TRBV11-2,-,TRBJ2-7,CASTPGTPYYEQYF
TRBV5-1,-,TRBJ2-7,CASSLHREGNEQYF
TRBV25-1,-,TRBJ1-5,CASSEWMSNQPQHF
TRBV9,-,TRBJ2-2,CASSVVRGELFF
TRBV5-1,-,TRBJ1-4,CASRRTLADEKLFF